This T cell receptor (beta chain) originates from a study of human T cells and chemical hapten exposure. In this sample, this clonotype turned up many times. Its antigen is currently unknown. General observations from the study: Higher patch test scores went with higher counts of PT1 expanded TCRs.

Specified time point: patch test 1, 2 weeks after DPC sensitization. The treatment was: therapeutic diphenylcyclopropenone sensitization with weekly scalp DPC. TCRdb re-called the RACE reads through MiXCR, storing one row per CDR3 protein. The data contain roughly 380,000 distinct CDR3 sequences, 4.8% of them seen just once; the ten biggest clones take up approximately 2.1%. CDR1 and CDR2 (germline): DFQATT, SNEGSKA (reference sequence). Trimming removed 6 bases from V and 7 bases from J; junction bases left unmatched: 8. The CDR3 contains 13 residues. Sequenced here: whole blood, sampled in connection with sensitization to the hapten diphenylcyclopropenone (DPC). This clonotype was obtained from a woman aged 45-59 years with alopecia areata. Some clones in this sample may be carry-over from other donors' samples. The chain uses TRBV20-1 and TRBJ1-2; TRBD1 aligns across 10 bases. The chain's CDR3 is CSAREGTGVGYTF. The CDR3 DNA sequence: TGCAGTGCGAGGGAGGGGACAGGGGTTGGCTACACCTTC.